The subject of this entry is one T cell receptor beta chain. Next came a second PCR, run for about 7 to 11 cycles, which used a sample-barcoded 5' primer along with a J-beta primer mix. TCRdb analysed the 5' RACE reads with MiXCR anew, one entry per CDR3 protein. The table shows fewer than 900,000 distinct CDR3 sequences, with 30% to 45% occurring only once. The J segment lost 4 bases and the V segment lost 2 bases, leaving 9 bases of the junction unmatched. The CDR3 sequence is 17 residues long. Germline V gene data show CDR1 as DFQATT and CDR2 as SNEGSKA (reference sequence). The record originates from a study of blood T cells in healthy people across ages.

The receptor was derived from a young man in good health. J is TRBJ2-1 and V is TRBV20-1, with TRBD2 matching 12 bases. The sequenced material came from blood. CDR3 DNA sequence: TGCAGTGCTAGACCGTCACTAGCGGGGGGCACATACAATGAGCAGTTCTTC. Its protein product is CSARPSLAGGTYNEQFF.